This is a list of T cell receptor beta chains from one sample in a study of cytomegalovirus exposure and HLA in healthy donors. Libraries were prepared by immunoSEQ multiplex PCR; TCRdb keeps only in-frame clonotypes and omits some of them. The sample shows 350,000 or so clones, roughly 88% of them seen only once. Material: PBMCs. The source of these receptors is a woman aged 18-29 years in good health and CMV-seronegative. Each CDR3 is given with its conserved first and last residue. The D gene is left open where the match is weak. Not every row has a clone size; where given, it reads once, few, many or a size class.

CSVDRGTGPSYNEQFF TGCAGCGTTGATCGCGGCACAGGTCCCTCCTACAATGAGCAGTTCTTC - - TRBJ2-1 TRBV29-1
CASSPMDSHGEQYF TGTGCCAGCAGCCCGATGGACTCACACGGCGAGCAGTACTTC - - TRBJ2-7 TRBV9
CASSLDRNNEKLFF TGTGCCAGCAGCTTGGACAGGAATAATGAAAAACTGTTTTTT - once TRBJ1-4 TRBV5-6
CASRNVGARNTEAFF TGCGCCAGCAGGAATGTGGGGGCCCGGAACACTGAAGCTTTCTTT - few TRBJ1-1 TRBV4-1
CASSQTLGLGGTEAFF TGCGCCAGCAGCCAAACTCTAGGGTTAGGAGGGACTGAAGCTTTCTTT - - TRBJ1-1 TRBV4-1
CASSPGTSGRFFRYEQYF TGTGCCAGCAGCCCCGGGACTAGCGGGAGGTTCTTTCGTTACGAGCAGTACTTC TRBD2 - TRBJ2-7 TRBV28
CASSSGRTTLAGADTQYF TGTGCCAGCAGCTCGGGTCGAACGACACTAGCGGGAGCGGATACGCAGTATTTT TRBD2 - TRBJ2-3 TRBV7-9
CASSPNSAGNFNYGYTF TGTGCCAGCAGCCCGAACTCAGCGGGGAACTTTAACTACGGCTACACCTTC - - TRBJ1-2 TRBV11-2
CASHELAGGGNEQFF TGTGCCAGCCACGAACTAGCGGGAGGTGGTAATGAGCAGTTCTTC TRBD2 - TRBJ2-1 TRBV27
CASSLGQGPSTDTQYF TGCGCCAGCAGCCTAGGACAGGGACCTAGCACAGATACGCAGTATTTT TRBD1 once TRBJ2-3 TRBV5-1
CASTPDRVEAGELFF TGTGCCAGTACCCCAGACAGGGTCGAGGCCGGGGAGCTGTTTTTT TRBD1 - TRBJ2-2 TRBV19
CASSQEVDYSGNTIYF TGTGCCAGCAGCCAAGAGGTAGATTACTCTGGAAACACCATATATTTT - - TRBJ1-3 TRBV14
CAISETDRANYGYTF TGTGCCATCAGTGAGACAGACAGGGCCAACTATGGCTACACCTTC TRBD1 - TRBJ1-2 TRBV10-3
CASSHGADLSGELFF TGTGCCAGCAGCCATGGGGCGGATCTCTCCGGGGAGCTGTTTTTT - few TRBJ2-2 TRBV7-3
CASSQLIEENTEAFF TGTGCCAGCAGCCAACTGATCGAGGAGAACACTGAAGCTTTCTTT - - TRBJ1-1 TRBV4-2
CASSPGYGPQETQYF TGTGCCAGCAGTCCAGGGTATGGTCCTCAAGAGACCCAGTACTTC - once TRBJ2-5 TRBV7-3
CASSGRRGSYEQYF TGTGCCAGCAGTGGTCGCAGAGGCTCCTACGAGCAGTACTTC - - TRBJ2-7 TRBV6-5
CASSPSSGSTDTQYF TGTGCCAGCTCACCCTCTAGCGGGAGCACAGATACGCAGTATTTT TRBD2 - TRBJ2-3 TRBV18
CASGGGRHSYNEQFF TGTGCCAGCGGAGGCGGGAGACACTCCTACAATGAGCAGTTCTTC TRBD2 - TRBJ2-1 TRBV2
CASSTRQDQPQHF TGTGCCAGTAGTACTCGACAGGATCAGCCCCAGCATTTT - - TRBJ1-5 TRBV19
CASSHASGRTWYEQFF TGCGCCAGCAGCCATGCTAGCGGGAGGACCTGGTATGAGCAGTTCTTC TRBD2 - TRBJ2-1 TRBV4-1
CASSLTSLNTGELFF TGTGCCAGCAGCCTGACTAGCCTTAACACCGGGGAGCTGTTTTTT TRBD2 - TRBJ2-2 TRBV9
CASSPRSFSGNTIYF TGTGCCAGCAGCCCCCGGAGTTTCTCTGGAAACACCATATATTTT - - TRBJ1-3 TRBV9
CASSRPRGTQYF TGTGCCAGCAGTCGACCCAGGGGGACCCAGTACTTC - - TRBJ2-5 TRBV28
CASSEWGLTMGTEAFF TGTGCCAGCAGCGAATGGGGACTGACCATGGGCACTGAAGCTTTCTTT - - TRBJ1-1 TRBV7-2
CASSLASLAGAGETQYF TGCGCCAGCAGCTTGGCCTCACTAGCGGGAGCCGGGGAGACCCAGTACTTC TRBD2 - TRBJ2-5 TRBV5-1
CASSQDRASYNEQFF TGTGCCAGCAGTCAAGACAGGGCCTCCTACAATGAGCAGTTCTTC TRBD1 once TRBJ2-1 TRBV6-7
CASRRGQGSYEQYF TGTGCCAGCAGGAGGGGACAGGGATCCTACGAGCAGTACTTC TRBD1 - TRBJ2-7 TRBV6-5
CASSQDSGRGQPQHF TGCGCCAGCAGCCAAGATAGCGGGCGAGGTCAGCCCCAGCATTTT - - TRBJ1-5 TRBV4-3
CASSTQAKNIQYF TGTGCCAGCTCAACTCAAGCCAAAAACATTCAGTACTTC - - TRBJ2-4 TRBV27
CASSPSAGVSYEQYF TGTGCCAGCTCACCATCGGCGGGGGTATCCTACGAGCAGTACTTC TRBD2 - TRBJ2-7 TRBV18
CASSPGGWGSGNQPQHF TGTGCCAGCAGTCCAGGGGGCTGGGGGAGCGGCAATCAGCCCCAGCATTTT TRBD1 few TRBJ1-5 TRBV28
CASRRGLADPSYNEQFF TGTGCCAGCAGGAGGGGACTAGCGGATCCGTCCTACAATGAGCAGTTCTTC TRBD2 - TRBJ2-1 TRBV2
CASSDPTYSGTSSYEQYF TGCGCCAGCAGTGACCCTACCTATTCTGGGACTAGCTCCTACGAGCAGTACTTC TRBD2 - TRBJ2-7 TRBV10-2
CASSPAGGSYEQYF TGCGCCAGCAGCCCCGCGGGCGGGAGCTACGAGCAGTACTTC TRBD2 many TRBJ2-7 TRBV5-1
CASSDENRGRNGYTF TGTGCCAGCAGCGACGAGAACAGGGGACGGAATGGCTACACCTTC TRBD1 - TRBJ1-2 TRBV2
CASTWGGQGTEAFF TGTGCCAGCACCTGGGGGGGGCAGGGCACTGAAGCTTTCTTT - - TRBJ1-1 TRBV2
CASSQEEGYERGYF TGCGCCAGCAGCCAAGAGGAGGGCTACGAACGAGGGTATTTT - - TRBJ2-3 TRBV4-1
CASNQLSGQGDTQYF TGTGCCAGCAACCAACTGTCAGGGCAGGGAGATACGCAGTATTTT - once TRBJ2-3 TRBV6-5
CASTSLFEEKLFF TGTGCCAGCACCTCACTCTTCGAGGAAAAACTGTTTTTT - few TRBJ1-4 TRBV6-5
CASSPGGQSTGELFF TGTGCCAGCAGCCCAGGGGGGCAATCTACCGGGGAGCTGTTTTTT - few TRBJ2-2 TRBV11-3
CASSLGYMPARGEQYF TGCGCCAGCAGCTTGGGGTATATGCCGGCCCGGGGCGAGCAGTACTTC - - TRBJ2-7 TRBV5-1
CASSPGGGSYGYTF TGTGCCAGCAGCCCGGGAGGAGGGAGCTATGGCTACACCTTC - - TRBJ1-2 TRBV5-5
CASSIGGQGEQYF TGTGCCAGTAGTATTGGGGGTCAGGGGGAGCAGTACTTC - - TRBJ2-7 TRBV19
CANYYLDENTEAFF TGTGCCAACTATTACCTAGACGAGAACACTGAAGCTTTCTTT - - TRBJ1-1 TRBV25-1
CASTPQGGAQAFF TGTGCCAGCACCCCACAGGGAGGGGCTCAAGCTTTCTTT - - TRBJ1-1 TRBV5-4
CASRRDQYNEQFF TGTGCCTCCCGGAGAGACCAATACAATGAGCAGTTCTTC - - TRBJ2-1 TRBV19
CASSHGTGGVAGNQPQHF TGCGCCAGCAGCCACGGAACAGGGGGCGTCGCGGGCAATCAGCCCCAGCATTTT TRBD1 - TRBJ1-5 TRBV4-1
CASSPYGGLETQYF TGTGCCAGCAGCCCATACGGCGGGTTAGAGACCCAGTACTTC - - TRBJ2-5 TRBV6-5
CASSVYSGELFF TGTGCCAGCAGCGTATACAGTGGGGAGCTGTTTTTT - - TRBJ2-2 TRBV7-6
CASSLPTGQPNTGELFF TGTGCCAGCAGCTTACCCACGGGACAGCCGAACACCGGGGAGCTGTTTTTT TRBD1 - TRBJ2-2 TRBV7-9
CASSFYYNEQFF TGTGCCAGCAGCTTCTACTACAATGAGCAGTTCTTC - - TRBJ2-1 TRBV7-2
CASSQAGSGNEQFF TGCGCCAGCAGCCAGGCGGGTAGCGGCAATGAGCAGTTCTTC - - TRBJ2-1 TRBV4-3
CASSGAAQGQDGYTF TGTGCCAGCAGTGGGGCGGCACAGGGGCAAGATGGCTACACCTTC TRBD1 - TRBJ1-2 TRBV28
CAISPGQGSGNTIYF TGTGCCATCAGTCCGGGACAGGGCTCTGGAAACACCATATATTTT TRBD1 - TRBJ1-3 TRBV10-3
CASSTRPGDRHTGELFF TGTGCCAGCAGCACCAGGCCAGGGGACAGGCACACCGGGGAGCTGTTTTTT TRBD1 once TRBJ2-2 TRBV7-2
CASSERVETQYF TGTGCCAGCAGTGAGCGGGTCGAGACCCAGTACTTC - - TRBJ2-5 TRBV2